These 21 T cell receptor beta chains were sequenced from one sample in a study of cytomegalovirus exposure and HLA in healthy donors. Vbeta (60) and Jbeta (13) primers were used in the PCR. Produced via immunoSEQ multiplex PCR; TCRdb's table is partial and in-frame only. The table has about 120,000 clones, roughly 69% seen once. The specimen sequenced was PBMCs. The source of these receptors is a woman between 40 and 50 years old in good health and CMV-seropositive.

Written as DNA, the CDR3 is TGTGCCAGCAGTCCTGAGACACCCACGAACGCCTATGGCTACACCTTC. Its protein product is CASSPETPTNAYGYTF. The rearrangement links TRBV5-5 to TRBJ1-2; no clear D. V dropped 5 bases and J dropped 4 bases, with 21 bases sitting between them. The CDR3 has 16 amino acids. CDR1 and CDR2 from the germline V gene are SGHKS and YYEKEE (reference sequence).

The chain joins TRBV6-5 to TRBJ1-2, with TRBD1 identical over 7 bases. Per germline, CDR1 MNHEY and CDR2 SVGAGI. V shed 6 bases and J 4 bases; nucleotides not matched to a gene: 11. There are 15 residues in the CDR3. CDR3 loop: CASRGLNRGFYGYTF. The CDR3 nucleotides are TGTGCCAGCAGAGGACTAAACAGGGGATTCTATGGCTACACCTTC.

This chain links TRBV30 with TRBJ1-5; D is unclear. The CDR3 contains 12 residues. Germline values: CDR1 GTSNPN, CDR2 SVGIG (reference sequence). V lost 3 bases, J lost 3 bases, and 6 bases lay in between. The CDR3 loop reads CAWSGANQPQHF. The CDR3, as DNA: TGTGCCTGGAGCGGAGCCAATCAGCCCCAGCATTTT.

This sequence joins TRBV29-1 and TRBJ2-7; 9 bases line up with TRBD2. The CDR3 has 14 residues. After removal of 2 bases from V and 3 bases from J, the junction contained 5 bases not matched to a gene. Looked up from germline, CDR1 is SQVTM and CDR2 is ANQGSEA. The CDR3 bases are TGCAGCGTTGAATTGCTAGCGGGGAGCTACGAGCAGTACTTC. Residues: CSVELLAGSYEQYF.

The V and J genes are TRBV7-2 and TRBJ2-5, with D tentatively TRBD2 (5 bases). The CDR3 contains 15 residues. Trimming pared 0 bases from V and 3 bases from J, leaving 11 bases between. Germline CDR1 reads SGHTA; CDR2 reads FQGNSA. CDR3: CASSLAVGREETQYF. CDR3 in DNA: TGTGCCAGCAGCTTAGCAGTAGGGCGGGAAGAGACCCAGTACTTC.

V usage is TRBV4-1 and J usage is TRBJ2-7, with TRBD1 as a possible D gene (5 bases). CDR3 length equals 17 residues. Germline loops: CDR1 MGHRA, CDR2 YSYEKL. V dropped 4 bases and J dropped 0 bases, with 19 bases sitting between them. The CDR3 region is CASSRPQDSQGSYEQYF. The CDR3 nucleotides are TGCGCCAGCAGCCGCCCCCAAGACAGTCAAGGCTCCTACGAGCAGTACTTC.

This clone was observed a few times. The rearrangement joins TRBV25-1 to TRBJ1-1; weak D call: TRBD1 (6 bases). The germline CDR1 and CDR2 sequences are MGHDK and SYGVNS. V was clipped by 4 bases and J by 1 base, with 10 bases between them. This CDR3 contains 14 residues. Written as DNA, the CDR3 is TGTGCCAGCAGTGGGCAGGGGAAGAACACTGAAGCTTTCTTT. Protein product: CASSGQGKNTEAFF.

This clone has a single count. V gene TRBV7-6 combines with J gene TRBJ2-5; 8 bases align to TRBD1. V shed 5 bases, J shed 4 bases, and the junction held 6 bases outside the gene matches. The CDR3 spans 14 residues. CDR1 and CDR2 from the germline V gene are SGHVS and FNYEAQ. The CDR3 is CASSLTGGGETQYF. CDR3 nucleotides: TGTGCCAGCAGCCTAACAGGGGGTGGAGAGACCCAGTACTTC.

This chain connects TRBV10-1 to TRBJ2-4; the match to TRBD1 covers 8 bases. J gave up 2 bases and V 3 bases, and 15 bases lay outside the gene matches. The CDR3 has 19 amino acids. The germline gives CDR1 WNHNN, CDR2 SYGVQD (reference sequence). The CDR3, as DNA: TGCGCCAGCAGTGACCCCGGACAGGGTGGTTCCCTAACCAAAAACATTCAGTACTTC. It encodes CASSDPGQGGSLTKNIQYF.

The chain recombines TRBV4-3 with TRBJ1-4; TRBD1 matches 8 bases. The length of the CDR3 is 16 residues. Trimming cost V 4 bases and J 8 bases; bases outside gene matches: 12. Germline loops: CDR1 LGHNA, CDR2 YSLEER. The CDR3 reads CASSLERTGLGEKLFF. CDR3 bases: TGCGCCAGCAGCCTTGAACGGACAGGGCTTGGCGAAAAACTGTTTTTT.

The chain combines TRBV30 with TRBJ2-5, with a weak D call TRBD2 (5 bases). The CDR3 spans 13 residues. Germline V gives CDR1 GTSNPN, CDR2 SVGIG (reference sequence). V shed 2 bases and J shed 2 bases, with 9 bases lying between them. Here the CDR3 DNA reads TGTGCCTGGAGTCTGGGAGATCAAGAGACCCAGTACTTC. Protein sequence: CAWSLGDQETQYF.

The chain recombines TRBV7-2 with TRBJ2-1, with a possible D match to TRBD1 (5 bases). The CDR3 runs to 15 residues. V lost 0 bases and J 11 bases, leaving 17 bases between the germline ends. Per germline, CDR1 SGHTA and CDR2 FQGNSA. The CDR3 region has the DNA TGTGCCAGCAGCTTAGCGCTAGGGGCCTCAGGGAAGCAGTTCTTC. The encoded protein is CASSLALGASGKQFF. Full variable domain (outside the CDR3, taken from reference TRBV7-2 and TRBJ2-1): GAGVSQSPSNKVTEKGKDVELRCDPISGHTALYWYRQSLGQGLEFLIYFQGNSAPDKSGLPSDRFSAERTGGSVSTLTIQRTQQEDSAVYLCASSLALGASGKQFFGPGTRLTVL.

The chain employs TRBV5-1 and TRBJ2-7; no clear D gene. This CDR3 spans 15 amino acids. Germline V lookup: CDR1 SGHRS, CDR2 YFSETQ. Deletions cut 3 bases from V and 0 bases from J, with 13 bases between. The CDR3 DNA is TGCGCCAGCAGCTGGAGTAAAGGCAGCTCCTACGAGCAGTACTTC. Its translation: CASSWSKGSSYEQYF.

J is TRBJ2-5 and V is TRBV7-9, with TRBD2 identical over 13 bases. Trimming at V came to 4 bases and at J to 3 bases, leaving 11 bases not matched to a gene. The CDR3 is 18 residues long. CDR1 is SEHNR and CDR2 is FQNEAQ in the germline V gene (reference sequence). In nucleotides, the CDR3 is TGTGCCAGCAGCTCTTTTACTAGCGGGAGGGCCGCAGAAGAGACCCAGTACTTC. Translated: CASSSFTSGRAAEETQYF.

The chain recombines TRBV7-8 with TRBJ1-2; no clear D. Germline V gene sequence: CDR1 SGHVS, CDR2 FQNEAQ. The V and J ends lost 3 bases and 8 bases respectively, with 16 bases between them. CDR3 length: 14 amino acids. The CDR3 loop reads CASSFNGEIEGYTF. CDR3 coding DNA: TGTGCCAGCAGCTTTAATGGGGAGATTGAGGGCTACACCTTC.

V usage is TRBV27 and J usage is TRBJ1-1; D gene uncertain. There are 18 residues in the CDR3. V was cut by 5 bases and J by 0 bases, with 22 bases left in between. In germline, CDR1 is MNHEY, CDR2 SMNVEV (reference sequence). Here the CDR3 reads CASSPSRERGSLNTEAFF. The CDR3 DNA sequence: TGTGCCAGCAGTCCATCGAGAGAGAGAGGCTCCCTGAACACTGAAGCTTTCTTT.

The chain combines TRBV27 with TRBJ2-7; 10 bases match TRBD2. The germline V gene has CDR1 MNHEY and CDR2 SMNVEV (reference sequence). V dropped 5 bases and J dropped 2; count of bases not matched to a gene: 3. The CDR3 sequence is 14 residues long. This CDR3 reads CASSRTSGTYEQYF. The CDR3 bases are TGTGCCAGCAGTAGGACTAGCGGAACCTACGAGCAGTACTTC.

This rearrangement joins TRBV6-5 to TRBJ2-7, with D possibly matching TRBD2 (5 bases). Germline CDR1 and CDR2: MNHEY and SVGAGI. The CDR3 covers 14 residues. V gave up 6 bases and J gave up 2 bases, with 14 bases separating them. In DNA form, the CDR3 reads TGTGCCAGCAGCCCTACTCTAGCTCCCTACGAGCAGTACTTC. Its translation: CASSPTLAPYEQYF.

Only a few counts were recorded for this clone. This rearrangement joins TRBV7-8 to TRBJ1-5, with D tentatively TRBD1 (6 bases). With 8 bases removed from V and 7 bases from J, the gap between germline ends came to 15 bases. The CDR3 spans 13 residues. The V gene's germline CDR1 is SGHVS and CDR2 FQNEAQ. CDR3 region: CASQQGPWQPQHF. CDR3 sequence (DNA): TGTGCCAGCCAACAGGGACCCTGGCAGCCCCAGCATTTT.

The J gene is TRBJ1-3, the V gene TRBV19, with D possibly TRBD1 on 6 matching bases. CDR1 LNHDA and CDR2 SQIVND come from the germline V gene (reference sequence). The CDR3 totals 15 residues. V was pared by 5 bases and J by 0 bases, with 11 bases between. As DNA, the CDR3 is TGTGCCAGTAGTTCCGACAGGACCTCTGGAAACACCATATATTTT. Translated, it gives CASSSDRTSGNTIYF.

This chain links TRBV7-7 with TRBJ2-3; possibly TRBD1 for D (5 bases). CDR1 and CDR2 from the germline V gene are SSHAT and FNYEAQ (reference sequence). Trimming stripped 0 bases from V and 6 bases from J, with 7 bases between. The CDR3 is 13 amino acids. The CDR3 loop is CASSLAGDDTQYF. Written as DNA, the CDR3 is TGTGCCAGCAGCTTAGCAGGGGATGATACGCAGTATTTT.